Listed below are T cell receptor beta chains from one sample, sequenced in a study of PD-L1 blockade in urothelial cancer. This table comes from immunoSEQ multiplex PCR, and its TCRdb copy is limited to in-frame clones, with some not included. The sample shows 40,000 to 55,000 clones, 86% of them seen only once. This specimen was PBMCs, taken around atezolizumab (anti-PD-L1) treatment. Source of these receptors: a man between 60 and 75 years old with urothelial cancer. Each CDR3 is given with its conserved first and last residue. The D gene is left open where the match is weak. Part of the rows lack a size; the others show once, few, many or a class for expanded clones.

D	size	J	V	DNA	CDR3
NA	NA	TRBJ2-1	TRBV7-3	TGTGCCAGCAGCTTGGCACCCGGGAACTCCTACAATGAGCAGTTCTTC	CASSLAPGNSYNEQFF
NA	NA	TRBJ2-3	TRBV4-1	TGCGCCAGCAGCCAAGATGGTCCAAGAGGCCGCACAGATACGCAGTATTTT	CASSQDGPRGRTDTQYF
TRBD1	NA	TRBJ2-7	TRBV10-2	TGCGCCAGCAGGTTACAGGGGGCGTCCTACGAGCAGTACTTC	CASRLQGASYEQYF
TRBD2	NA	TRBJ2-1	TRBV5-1	TGCGCCAGCAGCTTGAGAACTAGCGGAAACAATGAGCAGTTCTTC	CASSLRTSGNNEQFF
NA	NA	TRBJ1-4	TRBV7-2	TGTGCCAGCAGCTTAGACGGGGGAGCCGGTTCTCTATGGAATGAAAAACTGTTTTTT	CASSLDGGAGSLWNEKLFF
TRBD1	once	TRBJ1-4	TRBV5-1	TGCGCCAGCAGCCCAGGGGGTAATGAAAAACTGTTTTTT	CASSPGGNEKLFF
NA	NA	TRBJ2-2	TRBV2	TGTGCCAGCAGTGAAGTGGAGGCCGGGGAGCTGTTTTTT	CASSEVEAGELFF
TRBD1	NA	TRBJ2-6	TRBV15	TGTGCCACCAGCAGAGGCCGGGACAGGGGGCGCGGGGCCAACGTCCTGACTTTC	CATSRGRDRGRGANVLTF
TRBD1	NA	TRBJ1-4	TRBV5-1	TGCGCCAGCAGCCCCCGGACAGGATGGGCCAGTTCTAATGAAAAACTGTTTTTT	CASSPRTGWASSNEKLFF
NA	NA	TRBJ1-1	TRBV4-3	TGCGCCAGCAGCCAAGAATGTGGGGGGGGCACTGAAGCTTTCTTT	CASSQECGGGTEAFF
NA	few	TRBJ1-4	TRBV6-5	TGTGCCAGCAGTTACAGGGGTGCAACTAATGAAAAACTGTTTTTT	CASSYRGATNEKLFF
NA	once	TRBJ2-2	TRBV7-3	TGTGCCAGCAGCTCACAGGGATTCGTAGGCACCGGGGAGCTGTTTTTT	CASSSQGFVGTGELFF
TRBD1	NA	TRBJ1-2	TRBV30	TGTGCCTGGAGTTATGGACAGGGAGTGGGCTACACCTTC	CAWSYGQGVGYTF
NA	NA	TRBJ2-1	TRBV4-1	TGCGCCAGCAGCCACCTCAGAAATGAGCAGTTCTTC	CASSHLRNEQFF
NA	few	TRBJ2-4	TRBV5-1	TGCGCCAGCAGCTTGTCATGGACAGCGGAAATAGCCAAAAACATTCAGTACTTC	CASSLSWTAEIAKNIQYF
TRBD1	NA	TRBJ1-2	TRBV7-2	TGTGCCAGCACCGGACAGGGGGCAAACTATGGCTACACCTTC	CASTGQGANYGYTF
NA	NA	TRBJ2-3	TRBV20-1	TGCAGTGTCGGGGACACAGATACGCAGTATTTT	CSVGDTDTQYF
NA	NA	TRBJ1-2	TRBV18	TGTGCCAGCTCACAACCCGGAGGCAGGCCGCAAGGGGAGGTCTATGGCTACACCTTC	CASSQPGGRPQGEVYGYTF
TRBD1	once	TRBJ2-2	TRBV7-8	TGTGCCAGCAGCCCACTCGACAGGGGGTGGACCGGGGAGCTGTTTTTT	CASSPLDRGWTGELFF
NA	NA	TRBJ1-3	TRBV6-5	TGTGCCAGCAGCCCCAACTCTGGAAACACCATATATTTT	CASSPNSGNTIYF
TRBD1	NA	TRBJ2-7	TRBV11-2	TGTGCCAGCAGCTTGTCCCAGGGGGTCTACGAGCAGTACTTC	CASSLSQGVYEQYF
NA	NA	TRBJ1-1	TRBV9	TGTGCCAGCAGCACTAGAGGGGCTAGCGACACTGAAGCTTTCTTT	CASSTRGASDTEAFF
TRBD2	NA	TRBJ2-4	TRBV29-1	TGCAGCGCCAGAAGTAGCGGGGGAAACATTCAGTACTTC	CSARSSGGNIQYF
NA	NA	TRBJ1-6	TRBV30	TGTGCCTGGAATACAGCGAGGGCTTCACCCCTCCACTTT	CAWNTARASPLHF
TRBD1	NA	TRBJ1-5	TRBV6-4	TGTGCCAGGACCGGGACAGGGGGCAATCAGCCCCAGCATTTT	CARTGTGGNQPQHF
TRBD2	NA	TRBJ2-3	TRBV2	TGTGCCAGCAGAGAACTAGCGGGGGCTAGCACAGATACGCAGTATTTT	CASRELAGASTDTQYF
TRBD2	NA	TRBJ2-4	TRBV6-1	TGTGCCAGCAGTGAAGATCCGATGAAGGGACTAGCGGGGCCTATAGCCAAAAACATTCAGTACTTC	CASSEDPMKGLAGPIAKNIQYF
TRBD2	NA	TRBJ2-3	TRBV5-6	TGTGCCAGCAGCCTCCACCCGACGAAACTAGCGGGGCCCCCGGGTACGCAGTATTTT	CASSLHPTKLAGPPGTQYF
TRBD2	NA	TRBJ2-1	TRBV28	TGTGCCAGCAGTTTCCCGACTAGCGGGGGACTCGACAATGAGCAGTTCTTC	CASSFPTSGGLDNEQFF
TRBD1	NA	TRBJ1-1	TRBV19	TGTGCCAGTAGTTCTACAGGGGACACTGAAGCTTTCTTT	CASSSTGDTEAFF
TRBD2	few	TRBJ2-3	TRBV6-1	TGTGCCAGCAGTGAAAGGGGACTATACACAGATACGCAGTATTTT	CASSERGLYTDTQYF
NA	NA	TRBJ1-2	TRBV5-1	TGCGCCAGCAGCTTGGGTACAGGGCCCCTCAACTATGGCTACACCTTC	CASSLGTGPLNYGYTF
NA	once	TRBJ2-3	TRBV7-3	TGTGCCAGCAGCTTGGGGGCGGATACGCAGTATTTT	CASSLGADTQYF
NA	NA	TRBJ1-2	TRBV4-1	TGCGCCAGCAGCCGAGAGAGAGCTAACTATGGCTACACCTTC	CASSRERANYGYTF
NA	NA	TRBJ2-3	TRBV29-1	TGCAGCGTTGCCGGACACACTAGCACAGATACGCAGTATTTT	CSVAGHTSTDTQYF
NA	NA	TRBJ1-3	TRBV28	TGTGCCAGCAGTTTAATTCCGGGGATCCCTGGAAACACCATATATTTT	CASSLIPGIPGNTIYF